The present TCR beta chain was sequenced within a study of long-term antiretroviral therapy in people with HIV. Study-level results: Controls exceeded HIV repertoires in CDR3 length range.

A word on this clone: Its antigen is still unknown.

Researchers ran immunoSEQ v3.0 at survey level. Using immunoSEQ multiplex PCR, the repertoire was profiled, and TCRdb retains in-frame clones only, with some absent. The data hold 20,000 to 25,000 clones, with approximately 80% observed a single time. There are 13 residues in the CDR3. The germline V gene encodes CDR1 SGHVS and CDR2 FNYEAQ. Deletions cut 1 base from V and 10 bases from J, with 13 bases between. The sequence came from a man between 45 and 60 years old with HIV. The chain has TRBV7-6 and TRBJ1-2; D is undetermined. The input for sequencing was unsorted PBMCs, taken 0.3 years after starting antiretroviral therapy. CDR3 in amino acids: CASSLVAQLPYTF. The DNA of the CDR3 is TGTGCCAGCAGCTTAGTCGCTCAGCTCCCCTACACCTTC.